One sample yielded the 27 T cell receptor beta chains listed below, sequenced in a study of neurological immune-mediated disorders. TCRdb redid the calling of the 5' RACE reads with MiXCR, one entry per CDR3 protein. The sample yields around 69,000 distinct CDR3 sequences, 3% to 4% seen once. The sequenced material came from PBMCs. These receptors were obtained from a man aged 35-49 years with multiple sclerosis.

This clonotype was seen at least ten times. The gene calls are TRBV19 and TRBJ1-1, with no clear D. Germline CDR1 and CDR2: LNHDA and SQIVND (reference sequence). V dropped 4 bases and J dropped 4 bases, with 10 bases sitting between them. The CDR3 loop spans 13 amino acids. Here the CDR3 DNA reads TGTGCCAGTAGTACATCCCGGGGCACTGAAGCTTTCTTT. As protein: CASSTSRGTEAFF.

This clonotype was recorded at least ten times. The chain joins TRBV5-1 to TRBJ2-7; 7 nucleotides line up with TRBD1. This CDR3 has 14 residues. V gave up 1 base and J gave up 3 bases; unmatched junction bases: 4. The germline gives CDR1 SGHRS, CDR2 YFSETQ. The CDR3 region is CASSLHRGDYEQYF. In nucleotides, the CDR3 is TGCGCCAGCAGCTTGCACAGGGGCGACTACGAGCAGTACTTC.

This clonotype was counted many times. The rearrangement joins TRBV15 to TRBJ2-5; 9 bases are shared with TRBD2. V shed 5 bases and J 5 bases; nucleotides not matched to a gene: 6. Germline V gene data show CDR1 as LNHNV and CDR2 as YYDKDF (reference sequence). This CDR3 has 14 amino acids. The CDR3 nucleotides read TGTGCCACCAGCTTGCGGGGGGGCGGGGAGACCCAGTACTTC. Residues: CATSLRGGGETQYF.

This clonotype was seen many times. This chain uses TRBV5-1 with TRBJ2-7, with D possibly called TRBD1 or TRBD2 (5 bases each). With 0 bases removed from V and 6 bases from J, the gap between germline ends came to 16 bases. Germline V gene lookup returns CDR1 SGHRS and CDR2 YFSETQ. The CDR3 is made up of 15 amino acids. Here the CDR3 reads CASSLELSRGAEQYF. CDR3 coding DNA: TGCGCCAGCAGCTTGGAACTCTCGAGAGGGGCCGAGCAGTACTTC.

This clonotype was detected many times. The V and J genes are TRBV5-1 and TRBJ2-7, with a possible D match to TRBD2 (6 bases). The CDR3 covers 15 residues. CDR1 is SGHRS and CDR2 is YFSETQ in the germline V gene. V lost 0 bases, J lost 2 bases, and 12 bases lay in between. The chain's CDR3 is CASSLVGGTAYEQYF. The CDR3, as DNA: TGCGCCAGCAGCTTGGTCGGGGGAACGGCCTACGAGCAGTACTTC.

The chain carries TRBV19 and TRBJ1-1, with 10 bases matching TRBD1. Looked up from germline, CDR1 is LNHDA and CDR2 is SQIVND (reference sequence). This CDR3 spans 17 amino acids. Trimming at V came to 5 bases and at J to 4 bases, leaving 13 bases not matched to a gene. CDR3 in amino acids: CASSSGQGFVAGTEAFF. CDR3 in DNA: TGTGCCAGTAGTTCGGGACAGGGGTTTGTAGCGGGCACTGAAGCTTTCTTT.

This clonotype was observed many times. The chain uses TRBV20-1 and TRBJ2-7; no clear D. V was pared by 3 bases and J by 0 bases, with 9 bases between. Germline CDR1 DFQATT, CDR2 SNEGSKA (reference sequence). The CDR3 is 13 amino acids. The CDR3 DNA follows: TGCAGTGCTAGCGACACAGTCTCCTACGAGCAGTACTTC. This translates into CSASDTVSYEQYF.

This clonotype was recorded at least ten times. V usage is TRBV7-2 and J usage is TRBJ2-2; no clear D. With 2 bases removed from V and 6 bases from J, the gap between germline ends came to 7 bases. This CDR3 region has 13 residues. Germline V gene sequence: CDR1 SGHTA, CDR2 FQGNSA. CDR3 protein: CASSLMEAGELFF. Written as DNA, the CDR3 is TGTGCCAGCAGCTTAATGGAAGCCGGGGAGCTGTTTTTT.

This clonotype has at least ten counts. The J gene is TRBJ1-1, the V gene TRBV7-2; D gene unclear. Trimming cost V 3 bases and J 4 bases, with 12 bases left between them. Germline V CDR1 and CDR2: SGHTA, FQGNSA. CDR3 length equals 14 residues. CDR3 bases: TGTGCCAGCAGCTTGTCCCCCCCAGTCACTGAAGCTTTCTTT. Protein sequence: CASSLSPPVTEAFF. Full variable domain (remainder filled in from reference TRBV7-2 and TRBJ1-1): GAGVSQSPSNKVTEKGKDVELRCDPISGHTALYWYRQSLGQGLEFLIYFQGNSAPDKSGLPSDRFSAERTGGSVSTLTIQRTQQEDSAVYLCASSLSPPVTEAFFGQGTRLTVV.

This clonotype is medium-sized within its sample. The rearrangement joins TRBV5-1 to TRBJ2-5; D unclear. The CDR3 loop spans 11 amino acids. Trimming left V 4 bases short and J 2 bases short, with 3 bases between. The V gene's germline CDR1 is SGHRS and CDR2 YFSETQ. CDR3 sequence (DNA): TGCGCCAGCAGCCTTCAAGAGACCCAGTACTTC. Its translation is CASSLQETQYF.

This clonotype showed up many times. This chain connects TRBV10-3 to TRBJ2-3; 8 nucleotides align to TRBD1. The CDR3 has 12 amino acids. Germline CDR1 is ENHRY and CDR2 is SYGVKD. The trim removed 2 bases at V and 12 bases at J, leaving 4 bases unmatched. The CDR3 nucleotides read TGTGCCATCAGTGAGACTACAGGGGGACAGTATTTT. Translation: CAISETTGGQYF.

This clonotype was seen ten or more times. This sequence joins TRBV5-1 and TRBJ1-1, with a weak D call TRBD1 (6 bases). V was clipped by 7 bases and J by 0 bases, with 13 bases between them. The CDR3 consists of 14 residues. The germline gives CDR1 SGHRS, CDR2 YFSETQ. The CDR3 reads CASGEQGMNTEAFF. CDR3 nucleotides: TGCGCCAGCGGGGAACAGGGTATGAACACTGAAGCTTTCTTT.

In its sample, this clonotype was seen a few times. The junction does not match germline at one end; this may be a read error. This chain links TRBV11-2 with TRBJ2-2; D may be TRBD1 (6 bases). CDR1 is SGHAT, CDR2 FQNNGV, per germline. The length of the CDR3 is 16 residues. Here the CDR3 DNA reads TGTGTCAGCAGCTTAGATCGGGACACCTACACCGGGGAGCTGTTTTTT. Its protein product is CVSSLDRDTYTGELFF.

This clonotype showed up many times. This chain links TRBV5-1 with TRBJ1-2; 7 bases fit TRBD1. Germline assignment: CDR1 SGHRS and CDR2 YFSETQ. This CDR3 contains 13 residues. J was trimmed by 7 bases and V by 4 bases; bases with no gene match: 7. The CDR3, as DNA: TGCGCCAGCAGCCGGACAGGCTTGAGTGGCTACACCTTC. Protein product: CASSRTGLSGYTF.

The sample holds many counts of this clonotype. This chain connects TRBV20-1 to TRBJ2-1, with D possibly being TRBD2 (7 bases). Trimming shortened V by 2 bases and J by 6 bases, and 11 bases separated the two germline ends. This CDR3 is 13 amino acids long. The germline V gene has CDR1 DFQATT and CDR2 SNEGSKA (reference sequence). CDR3 coding DNA: TGCAGTGCTAGAAGGAGGGGGGGCAATGAGCAGTTCTTC. It yields the protein CSARRRGGNEQFF.

Regarding this clonotype: A much larger clone lies a single base off, so this may be a read error. CDR3 DNA sequence: TGTGCCAACCAGACCCCTAACAGCGAAGCTTTCTTT. This gives the protein CANQTPNSEAFF. The J gene is TRBJ1-1, the V gene TRBV28; D is unresolved. V was shortened by 10 bases and J by 8 bases, with 17 bases between the two germline ends. The CDR3 covers 12 residues. The germline V gene has CDR1 MDHEN and CDR2 SYDVKM.

This clonotype came up many times. This sequence joins TRBV20-1 and TRBJ2-3, with 11 bases aligning to TRBD1. Looked up from germline, CDR1 is DFQATT and CDR2 is SNEGSKA (reference sequence). With 5 bases clipped from V and 4 bases from J, the junction kept 11 bases outside the gene matches. The CDR3 length is 16 residues. CDR3 DNA: TGCAGTGCTTTTCGGGACAGGGGGTTTGAGTCAGATACGCAGTATTTT. Its protein product is CSAFRDRGFESDTQYF.

This clonotype was seen ten or more times. The chain recombines TRBV20-1 with TRBJ2-7; D might be TRBD1 (5 bases). The CDR3 sequence is 15 residues long. CDR1 DFQATT and CDR2 SNEGSKA come from the germline V gene (reference sequence). The ends were cut back, 4 bases at V and 0 bases at J, with 16 bases in the middle. CDR3 loop: CSATAILGASYEQYF. DNA for the CDR3: TGCAGTGCTACGGCCATCTTAGGGGCCTCCTACGAGCAGTACTTC.

This clonotype has a count of ten or more. The rearrangement joins TRBV5-5 to TRBJ2-5; a weak D match, TRBD1 (5 bases). V shed 0 bases and J shed 4 bases, with 10 bases lying between them. Per germline, CDR1 SGHKS and CDR2 YYEKEE (reference sequence). This CDR3 is 14 amino acids long. DNA for the CDR3: TGTGCCAGCAGCTTGGGACAGCTCCTAGAGACCCAGTACTTC. This translates into CASSLGQLLETQYF.

Many counts were recorded for this clonotype. The rearrangement links TRBV5-1 to TRBJ2-5; D ambiguous. CDR3 length: 13 amino acids. Germline V gene sequence: CDR1 SGHRS, CDR2 YFSETQ. V was clipped by 2 bases and J by 3 bases, with 8 bases between them. CDR3 loop: CASSLAGKETQYF. CDR3 bases: TGCGCCAGCAGCTTAGCCGGTAAAGAGACCCAGTACTTC.

This chain links TRBV19 with TRBJ2-7, with a possible D match to TRBD2 (5 bases). The ends were cut back, 6 bases at V and 6 bases at J, with 18 bases in the middle. Germline CDR1 reads LNHDA; CDR2 reads SQIVND (reference sequence). The CDR3 sequence is 14 residues long. The CDR3 nucleotides read TGTGCCAGTAGCCCGGACCCGGGAAGCGCCGAGCAGTACTTC. It yields the protein CASSPDPGSAEQYF.

This clonotype was recorded many times. The CDR3 region has the DNA TGCGCCAGCTTAGAAAGGCCCCAAGAGACCCAGTACTTC. Encoded protein: CASLERPQETQYF. This chain uses TRBV5-1 with TRBJ2-5, with no clear D. The CDR3 contains 13 residues. Trimming took 7 bases from V and 1 from J, leaving 11 bases between them. Germline CDR1 reads SGHRS; CDR2 reads YFSETQ.

This clonotype was observed many times. This sequence joins TRBV20-1 and TRBJ2-7; 9 positions match TRBD2. Trimming at V came to 3 bases and at J to 4 bases, leaving 7 bases not matched to a gene. Germline-derived CDR1 and CDR2 are DFQATT and SNEGSKA (reference sequence). The CDR3 runs to 14 residues. The DNA of the CDR3 is TGCAGTGCTAGGATTAGCGGGAGCTCTTACGAGCAGTACTTC. This translates into CSARISGSSYEQYF.

Judged by abundance, this clonotype is medium-sized. This chain connects TRBV7-9 to TRBJ1-6; D unclear. This CDR3 region has 13 residues. Trimming pared 1 base from V and 9 bases from J, leaving 7 bases between. Germline CDR1 SEHNR, CDR2 FQNEAQ (reference sequence). The CDR3 here is CASSLGVSSPLHF. In DNA, the CDR3 is TGTGCCAGCAGCTTAGGAGTCAGTTCACCCCTCCACTTT.

This clonotype was seen ten or more times. This may stem from a read error, because a much larger clone lies one nucleotide away. The V and J genes are TRBV10-3 and TRBJ2-4; D might be TRBD1 (7 bases). Germline V lookup: CDR1 ENHRY, CDR2 SYGVKD. The CDR3 totals 13 residues. The CDR3 region is CAIGGTAKKIQYF. Here the CDR3 DNA reads TGTGCCATCGGGGGGACAGCCAAAAAAATTCAGTACTTC.

In its sample, this clonotype was seen many times. The rearrangement uses TRBV3-1 and TRBJ1-1; D gene ambiguous. This CDR3 is 12 amino acids long. Germline CDR1 and CDR2: LGHDT and YNNKEL (reference sequence). V lost 1 base and J 10 bases, leaving 10 bases between the germline ends. CDR3 coding DNA: TGTGCCAGCAGCCAAGTGGCTGAGGGAGCTTTCTTT. It codes for CASSQVAEGAFF. Supplemented by reference TRBV3-1 and TRBJ1-1, the full variable domain reads DTAVSQTPKYLVTQMGNDKSIKCEQNLGHDTMYWYKQDSKKFLKIMFSYNNKELIINETVPNRFSPKSPDKAHLNLHINSLELGDSAVYFCASSQVAEGAFFGQGTRLTVV.

This clonotype came up many times. This chain connects TRBV5-1 to TRBJ1-1, with 7 nucleotides matching TRBD1. Germline trimming cut 2 bases from V and 5 bases from J; bases unmatched to any gene: 9. There are 15 residues in the CDR3. The germline gives CDR1 SGHRS, CDR2 YFSETQ. As DNA, the CDR3 is TGCGCCAGCAGCTTTAGGGGGCGCAAAGGGACTGAAGCTTTCTTT. Translating gives CASSFRGRKGTEAFF.